The 13 T cell receptor beta chains below all came from one sample that was sequenced in a study of T cells after somatic rescue of genetic block. Sequencing used immunoSEQ multiplex PCR; TCRdb keeps in-frame clones, though not all of them. The data contain tens of thousands of clones, just over 90% of them singletons. The sequencing input was peripheral blood mononuclear cells (PBMCs). All receptors derive from a man between 40 and 49 years old.

This clone was recorded only once. The chain joins TRBV2 to TRBJ2-7; no clear D gene. The V end was cut by 3 bases, the J end by 0 bases, with 12 bases between. Germline lookup yields CDR1 SNHLY and CDR2 FYNNEI. The CDR3 covers 15 residues. Here the CDR3 DNA reads TGTGCCAGCAGTGAGACCCCACGAGCCTCCTACGAGCAGTACTTC. Protein sequence: CASSETPRASYEQYF.

This chain uses TRBV6-1 with TRBJ1-6; tentative D call: TRBD1 (6 bases). V lost 7 bases, J lost 7 bases, and 11 bases lay in between. This CDR3 is 13 amino acids long. Germline V gives CDR1 MNHNS, CDR2 SASEGT. In nucleotides, the CDR3 is TGTGCCAGCACCAAGACAGGAAATTCACCCCTCCACTTT. Its translation: CASTKTGNSPLHF.

The chain recombines TRBV6-5 with TRBJ2-3; 9 bases match TRBD1. J lost 5 bases, V lost 6 bases, and 6 bases had no gene match. The germline V gene encodes CDR1 MNHEY and CDR2 SVGAGI. The CDR3 spans 14 residues. CDR3 coding DNA: TGTGCCAGCAGGGACAGGGGAGGATTAGATACGCAGTATTTT. Protein product: CASRDRGGLDTQYF.

This chain connects TRBV5-4 to TRBJ1-1, with unresolved D. Trimming removed 0 bases from V and 5 bases from J, with 14 bases in between. CDR1 is SGHNT, CDR2 YYREEE, per germline (reference sequence). The CDR3 is 15 residues long. The CDR3 is CASSLVAGRETEAFF. The DNA for the CDR3 is TGTGCCAGCAGCTTGGTAGCGGGGAGGGAAACTGAAGCTTTCTTT.

The rearrangement uses TRBV7-9 and TRBJ2-2; D not certain. The CDR3 runs to 11 residues. The V and J ends lost 2 bases and 5 bases respectively, with 0 bases between them. The germline CDR1 and CDR2 sequences are SEHNR and FQNEAQ (reference sequence). CDR3 bases: TGTGCCAGCAGCTTAACCGGGGAGCTGTTTTTT. It yields the protein CASSLTGELFF.

The CDR3 DNA reads as TGCGCCAGCAGCCCCCAGGCGGGGGTCCCCTACAATGAGCAGTTCTTC. Translated, it gives CASSPQAGVPYNEQFF. The rearrangement uses TRBV5-1 and TRBJ2-1, with 7 bases lining up with TRBD2. This CDR3 region has 16 residues. CDR1 SGHRS and CDR2 YFSETQ come from the germline V gene. The V gene end was trimmed by 4 bases and the J gene end by 2 bases; junction bases not matched to a gene: 9.

The V call is TRBV5-1, the J call TRBJ2-5, with 9 bases aligning to TRBD2. The CDR3 consists of 17 residues. Trimming cost V 1 base and J 0 bases; bases outside gene matches: 7. Germline V gene lookup returns CDR1 SGHRS and CDR2 YFSETQ. The CDR3 region is CASSLMGLAGYQETQYF. The CDR3, as DNA: TGCGCCAGCAGCTTGATGGGGCTAGCGGGGTACCAAGAGACCCAGTACTTC. Based on the CDR3 plus reference TRBV5-1 and TRBJ2-5, the full variable domain is KAGVTQTPRYLIKTRGQQVTLSCSPISGHRSVSWYQQTPGQGLQFLFEYFSETQRNKGNFPGRFSGRQFSNSRSEMNVSTLELGDSALYLCASSLMGLAGYQETQYFGPGTRLLVL.

The rearrangement joins TRBV18 to TRBJ2-3; 11 bases are a match to TRBD2. The CDR3 totals 16 residues. V lost 3 bases to trimming and J lost 1 base; unmatched junction nucleotides: 3. Germline-derived CDR1 and CDR2 are KGHSH and LQKENI. The CDR3 nucleotides read TGTGCCAGCTCACCCGCGGGACTAGCGGGCACAGATACGCAGTATTTT. This codes for CASSPAGLAGTDTQYF.

This chain joins TRBV5-6 and TRBJ2-5; D may be TRBD1 (5 bases). The CDR3 spans 14 residues. Between the trimmed V and J ends, which lost 1 base and 2 bases, there was a span of 9 bases. Germline V lookup: CDR1 SGHDT, CDR2 YYEEEE. The CDR3 bases are TGTGCCAGCAGCTTGCAGGGTGGGCAAGAGACCCAGTACTTC. It specifies CASSLQGGQETQYF.

This chain connects TRBV18 to TRBJ1-1; 7 bases align to TRBD1. The CDR3 is 16 amino acids. Germline V gene lookup returns CDR1 KGHSH and CDR2 LQKENI. Trimming removed 3 bases from V and 4 bases from J; junction bases left unmatched: 11. Here the CDR3 reads CASSPTGTDIGTEAFF. CDR3 sequence (DNA): TGTGCCAGCTCACCGACAGGGACGGATATCGGCACTGAAGCTTTCTTT.

The chain combines TRBV11-2 with TRBJ2-7, with a weak D call TRBD1 (5 bases). From germline, CDR1 is SGHAT and CDR2 FQNNGV. The V end was cut by 5 bases, the J end by 2 bases, with 13 bases between. The CDR3 length is 14 residues. The CDR3 here is CASSHPQGAYEQYF. In nucleotides, the CDR3 is TGTGCCAGCAGCCACCCCCAAGGGGCCTACGAGCAGTACTTC.

The chain couples TRBV5-1 to TRBJ2-7; D may be TRBD1 (5 bases). CDR3 length: 14 residues. Trimming removed 0 bases at V and 2 bases at J, with 9 bases between. Germline CDR1 SGHRS, CDR2 YFSETQ. The CDR3 is CASSLEGKTYEQYF. The CDR3 DNA reads TGCGCCAGCAGCTTGGAGGGGAAAACCTACGAGCAGTACTTC.

This chain connects TRBV27 to TRBJ2-3; 10 nucleotides align to TRBD2. The CDR3 is made up of 15 amino acids. CDR1 MNHEY and CDR2 SMNVEV come from the germline V gene (reference sequence). V was pared by 7 bases and J by 5 bases, with 9 bases of the junction left unmatched. The CDR3 spells CASTRAGGAGDTQYF. Written as DNA, the CDR3 is TGTGCCAGCACCAGAGCGGGGGGGGCGGGAGATACGCAGTATTTT.